Listed below are T cell receptor beta chains from one sample, sequenced in a study of cytomegalovirus exposure and HLA in healthy donors. Sequenced by immunoSEQ multiplex PCR; TCRdb stores in-frame clones only, minus some. The specimen's table records approximately 130,000 clones. Sequenced: PBMCs. These receptors originate from a woman aged 55-70 years in good health and CMV-seronegative. CDR3s include the opening cysteine and the closing phenylalanine or tryptophan. D genes are given only for firm matches.

d_gene: TRBD1
v_gene: TRBV28
j_gene: TRBJ1-2
CDR3aa: CASSFSGTESNYGYTF
CDR3nt: TGTGCCAGCAGTTTTTCCGGGACAGAATCTAACTATGGCTACACCTTC

d_gene: .
v_gene: TRBV6-1
j_gene: TRBJ2-2
CDR3aa: CASSAMGHWNTGELFF
CDR3nt: TGTGCCAGCAGTGCGATGGGACACTGGAACACCGGGGAGCTGTTTTTT

d_gene: TRBD2
v_gene: TRBV5-1
j_gene: TRBJ2-7
CDR3aa: CASSLDGGAYEQYF
CDR3nt: TGCGCCAGCAGCTTGGACGGGGGGGCCTACGAGCAGTACTTC

d_gene: TRBD1
v_gene: TRBV6-6
j_gene: TRBJ2-2
CDR3aa: CASRGEGAELFF
CDR3nt: TGTGCCAGCAGGGGAGAGGGGGCGGAGCTGTTTTTT

d_gene: TRBD1
v_gene: TRBV19
j_gene: TRBJ1-2
CDR3aa: CASSKRTGGNDGYTF
CDR3nt: TGTGCCAGTAGTAAACGGACAGGGGGGAACGATGGCTACACCTTC

d_gene: .
v_gene: TRBV4-1
j_gene: TRBJ2-7
CDR3aa: CASSRLLYEQYF
CDR3nt: TGCGCCAGCAGCCGACTCCTCTACGAGCAGTACTTC

d_gene: TRBD1
v_gene: TRBV2
j_gene: TRBJ2-2
CDR3aa: CASRETGGRTGELFF
CDR3nt: TGTGCCAGCAGGGAGACAGGGGGCAGAACCGGGGAGCTGTTTTTT

d_gene: .
v_gene: TRBV9
j_gene: TRBJ2-3
CDR3aa: CASSVGGPTVGTDTQYF
CDR3nt: TGTGCCAGCAGCGTAGGAGGTCCTACCGTGGGCACAGATACGCAGTATTTT

d_gene: .
v_gene: TRBV6-1
j_gene: TRBJ1-1
CDR3aa: CASIRGAGYPGAFF
CDR3nt: TGTGCCAGCATCAGAGGAGCAGGGTACCCTGGAGCTTTCTTT

d_gene: TRBD1
v_gene: TRBV6-6
j_gene: TRBJ2-7
CDR3aa: CASIKGALQDEQYF
CDR3nt: TGTGCCAGCATCAAGGGGGCTTTGCAAGACGAGCAGTACTTC

d_gene: TRBD1
v_gene: TRBV5-8
j_gene: TRBJ2-3
CDR3aa: CASLDRGLTDTQYF
CDR3nt: TGTGCCAGCCTTGACAGGGGGTTGACAGATACGCAGTATTTT

d_gene: .
v_gene: TRBV7-8
j_gene: TRBJ2-5
CDR3aa: CASSLGTRDWETQYF
CDR3nt: TGTGCCAGCAGCTTGGGGACAAGAGATTGGGAGACCCAGTACTTC

d_gene: TRBD1
v_gene: TRBV4-1
j_gene: TRBJ2-1
CDR3aa: CASSQLQGAAYNEQFF
CDR3nt: TGCGCCAGCAGCCAATTGCAGGGGGCCGCCTACAATGAGCAGTTCTTC

d_gene: TRBD1
v_gene: TRBV19
j_gene: TRBJ1-3
CDR3aa: CASSLDRALDSGNTIYF
CDR3nt: TGTGCCAGTAGTCTGGACAGGGCTCTGGACTCTGGAAACACCATATATTTT

d_gene: TRBD1
v_gene: TRBV28
j_gene: TRBJ2-7
CDR3aa: CASSTPRLRDRGLYEQYF
CDR3nt: TGTGCCAGCAGTACTCCTCGGCTCCGGGACAGGGGGCTCTACGAGCAGTACTTC

d_gene: .
v_gene: TRBV15
j_gene: TRBJ1-2
CDR3aa: CATSIGQINYGYTF
CDR3nt: TGTGCCACCAGCATCGGACAGATTAACTATGGCTACACCTTC

d_gene: TRBD2
v_gene: TRBV9
j_gene: TRBJ2-3
CDR3aa: CASSAGLAGATSDTQYF
CDR3nt: TGTGCCAGCAGCGCGGGACTAGCGGGGGCTACCTCGGATACGCAGTATTTT

d_gene: .
v_gene: TRBV11-3
j_gene: TRBJ1-1
CDR3aa: CASANKRDTEAFF
CDR3nt: TGTGCCAGCGCAAACAAGCGGGACACTGAAGCTTTCTTT

d_gene: TRBD1
v_gene: TRBV2
j_gene: TRBJ1-6
CDR3aa: CASAGQGMSPLHF
CDR3nt: TGTGCCAGCGCGGGACAGGGTATGTCACCCCTCCACTTT

d_gene: .
v_gene: TRBV2
j_gene: TRBJ1-4
CDR3aa: CASRAGVVEKLFF
CDR3nt: TGTGCCAGCAGGGCAGGGGTTGTTGAAAAACTGTTTTTT

d_gene: TRBD1
v_gene: TRBV6-1
j_gene: TRBJ1-1
CDR3aa: CASSPQGIMNTEAFF
CDR3nt: TGTGCCAGCAGTCCACAGGGGATCATGAACACTGAAGCTTTCTTT

d_gene: TRBD1
v_gene: TRBV19
j_gene: TRBJ1-1
CDR3aa: CASSAHGTANTEAFF
CDR3nt: TGTGCCAGTAGTGCCCACGGGACAGCAAACACTGAAGCTTTCTTT

d_gene: .
v_gene: TRBV20-1
j_gene: TRBJ2-1
CDR3aa: CSARADNEQFF
CDR3nt: TGCAGTGCTAGAGCAGATAATGAGCAGTTCTTC

d_gene: .
v_gene: TRBV7-9
j_gene: TRBJ2-5
CDR3aa: CASSRDRETQYF
CDR3nt: TGTGCCAGCAGCCGCGACAGAGAGACCCAGTACTTC

d_gene: .
v_gene: TRBV18
j_gene: TRBJ1-1
CDR3aa: CASSYTRDTEAFF
CDR3nt: TGTGCCAGCTCATACACCAGGGACACTGAAGCTTTCTTT

d_gene: .
v_gene: TRBV27
j_gene: TRBJ2-7
CDR3aa: CASSFQVLPYEQYF
CDR3nt: TGTGCCAGCAGTTTCCAGGTCCTCCCCTACGAGCAGTACTTC

d_gene: .
v_gene: TRBV9
j_gene: TRBJ1-5
CDR3aa: CASSGGDFSNQPQHF
CDR3nt: TGTGCCAGCAGCGGCGGGGACTTTAGCAATCAGCCCCAGCATTTT

d_gene: TRBD1
v_gene: TRBV6-5
j_gene: TRBJ2-7
CDR3aa: CASRTGTGAYEQYF
CDR3nt: TGTGCCAGCAGAACCGGGACAGGAGCCTACGAGCAGTACTTC

d_gene: .
v_gene: TRBV19
j_gene: TRBJ2-7
CDR3aa: CASSRDWNSYEQYF
CDR3nt: TGTGCCAGTAGCCGGGACTGGAACTCCTACGAGCAGTACTTC

d_gene: TRBD2
v_gene: TRBV18
j_gene: TRBJ2-3
CDR3aa: CASSPRVAGGGTDTQYF
CDR3nt: TGTGCCAGCTCTCCCCGGGTAGCGGGGGGAGGCACAGATACGCAGTATTTT

d_gene: .
v_gene: TRBV2
j_gene: TRBJ2-5
CDR3aa: CASSFQERETQYF
CDR3nt: TGTGCCAGCAGTTTCCAGGAACGGGAGACCCAGTACTTC

d_gene: TRBD1
v_gene: TRBV27
j_gene: TRBJ1-2
CDR3aa: CASSLDRRADYGYTF
CDR3nt: TGTGCCAGCAGTTTGGACAGGAGAGCTGACTATGGCTACACCTTC

d_gene: .
v_gene: TRBV19
j_gene: TRBJ1-5
CDR3aa: CASHAAERVQPQHF
CDR3nt: TGTGCCAGTCACGCCGCCGAGAGGGTCCAGCCCCAGCATTTT

d_gene: .
v_gene: TRBV28
j_gene: TRBJ1-1
CDR3aa: CASSPLRDWGTEAFF
CDR3nt: TGTGCCAGCAGCCCTCTCCGGGACTGGGGGACTGAAGCTTTCTTT

d_gene: .
v_gene: TRBV7-9
j_gene: TRBJ1-2
CDR3aa: CASSFRGSPSGYTF
CDR3nt: TGTGCCAGCAGCTTTAGGGGGTCGCCGAGTGGCTACACCTTC

d_gene: TRBD2
v_gene: TRBV7-8
j_gene: TRBJ2-7
CDR3aa: CASSRGGLAYEQYF
CDR3nt: TGTGCCAGCAGCCGCGGGGGACTAGCCTACGAGCAGTACTTC

d_gene: TRBD1
v_gene: TRBV6-1
j_gene: TRBJ2-7
CDR3aa: CASSSGTGDYEQYF
CDR3nt: TGTGCCAGCAGCTCCGGGACAGGGGACTACGAGCAGTACTTC

d_gene: TRBD1
v_gene: TRBV29-1
j_gene: TRBJ1-1
CDR3aa: CSGRTGGSWSNTEAFF
CDR3nt: TGCAGCGGGAGGACAGGGGGCTCGTGGTCTAACACTGAAGCTTTCTTT

d_gene: TRBD2
v_gene: TRBV7-6
j_gene: TRBJ2-1
CDR3aa: CASSLEASGTYYNEQFF
CDR3nt: TGTGCCAGCAGCTTAGAGGCTAGCGGGACCTACTACAATGAGCAGTTCTTC

d_gene: TRBD2
v_gene: TRBV7-3
j_gene: TRBJ2-1
CDR3aa: CASSRRREGRDEQFF
CDR3nt: TGTGCCAGCAGCCGGCGGCGGGAGGGTAGGGATGAGCAGTTCTTC

d_gene: TRBD1
v_gene: TRBV7-9
j_gene: TRBJ1-1
CDR3aa: CASSLGLQGTEAFF
CDR3nt: TGTGCCAGCAGCTTAGGGTTACAGGGGACTGAAGCTTTCTTT

d_gene: .
v_gene: TRBV28
j_gene: TRBJ1-2
CDR3aa: CASSLEGRELYGYTF
CDR3nt: TGTGCCAGCAGTTTAGAAGGGCGGGAGCTCTATGGCTACACCTTC

d_gene: TRBD1
v_gene: TRBV28
j_gene: TRBJ2-2
CDR3aa: CASRTLDRVGGELFF
CDR3nt: TGTGCCAGCCGAACCTTAGACAGGGTTGGCGGGGAGCTGTTTTTT

d_gene: TRBD2
v_gene: TRBV19
j_gene: TRBJ2-7
CDR3aa: CASSDGTSGTVSYEQYF
CDR3nt: TGTGCCAGTAGTGACGGGACTAGCGGGACTGTCTCCTACGAGCAGTACTTC

d_gene: .
v_gene: TRBV4-1
j_gene: TRBJ1-1
CDR3aa: CASSQDRSGGSTEAFF
CDR3nt: TGCGCCAGCAGCCAAGATCGCTCTGGGGGGTCGACTGAAGCTTTCTTT

d_gene: TRBD1
v_gene: TRBV5-1
j_gene: TRBJ1-6
CDR3aa: CASSPDRGPSPLHF
CDR3nt: TGCGCCAGCAGTCCTGACAGGGGGCCTTCACCCCTCCACTTT

d_gene: .
v_gene: TRBV19
j_gene: TRBJ2-1
CDR3aa: CASGEGGEQFF
CDR3nt: TGTGCCAGTGGGGAGGGGGGGGAGCAGTTCTTC

d_gene: .
v_gene: TRBV4-1
j_gene: TRBJ1-4
CDR3aa: CASSQVLLGGREKLFF
CDR3nt: TGCGCCAGCAGCCAAGTTTTACTCGGAGGTAGGGAAAAACTGTTTTTT

d_gene: .
v_gene: TRBV6-1
j_gene: TRBJ1-1
CDR3aa: CASSELDLRKAFF
CDR3nt: TGTGCCAGCAGTGAACTGGATTTGAGGAAAGCTTTCTTT

d_gene: TRBD2
v_gene: TRBV6-1
j_gene: TRBJ2-1
CDR3aa: CASSPLAGVSNEQFF
CDR3nt: TGTGCCAGCAGTCCTCTAGCGGGAGTATCTAATGAGCAGTTCTTC